This TCR beta chain derives from a study of Ad26.COV2.S vaccination and SARS-CoV-2 variants. Sequencing was performed with immunoSEQ multiplex PCR; in TCRdb, only in-frame clones are kept and a portion is missing. The sample comprises more than 300,000 clones, around 89% of which are singletons, and 5% rests with the top ten. The treatment is: some 20 received Ad26.COV2.S at low or high dose, single or two shots; a few received placebo; per-sample allocation not given. The samples were gathered on day 63 after the first injection of vaccine or placebo. CDR3 length: 14 residues. Germline V gene sequence: CDR1 MNHNS, CDR2 SASEGT. V was trimmed by 3 bases and J by 1 base, leaving 9 bases between them.

This chain links TRBV6-1 with TRBJ2-5; perhaps TRBD1 as D (5 bases). The specimen comprised peripheral blood, sampled in a trial of Ad26.COV2.S vaccine versus placebo. The clonotype was recovered from a person aged 18-65 years who received the Ad26.COV2.S COVID-19 vaccine or a placebo. The CDR3 DNA is TGTGCCAGCAGTGATGTTCAGGGCCAAGAGACCCAGTACTTC. It translates to CASSDVQGQETQYF.